Detailed here is one T cell receptor (beta chain). Negative isolation was used for CD8+ and CD4+ T cells, and FACS enrichment was applied to TEMRA cells. This entry is derived from a study of CD8 T cells in Susac syndrome. V gave up 3 bases and J gave up 1 base, with 12 bases separating them. CDR3 length: 15 amino acids. Germline values: CDR1 SGHNT, CDR2 YYREEE (reference sequence). RNA amounts of roughly 0.45 to 1 ug underwent reverse transcription with random hexamers. TCRdb re-analysed the immunoSEQ multiplex PCR reads in MiXCR, keeping a single row per CDR3 protein. The sample carries about 290,000 distinct CDR3 sequences, 75% to 90% recorded once.

The genes are TRBV5-4 and TRBJ2-3; maybe TRBD2 (7 bases). This TCR was recovered from a human donor with multiple sclerosis. Sequencing was done on a sample of CD8+ T cells from PBMCs. The CDR3 reads CASSYRGGGTDTQYF. As DNA, the CDR3 is TGTGCCAGCAGCTATAGGGGGGGCGGCACAGATACGCAGTATTTT.